Sequencing of this TCR beta chain was carried out in a study of cytomegalovirus exposure and HLA in healthy donors (dated by TCRdb to about 2017). Regarding the research as a whole: According to an earlier analysis of 550 to 700 of the donors, about 179 million T cells yielded 90 million to 140 million unique TCR beta sequences and 276 Gb of sequence data. An earlier analysis of roughly 600 of the donors used high-throughput TCR beta sequencing to judge whether each TCR beta V gene segment behaved as functional or pseudogenic. All discovery cohort repertoires had been generated on a single sequencing platform. Class I and class II HLA loci were covered by the typing at four-digit resolution. Rather than using new phenotypic data, the later analysis identified candidate immune exposures from TCR beta sequences and from how often those sequences occurred across donors. In a later genetic analysis, genome-wide SNP genotypes for 398 of the 666 donors were used, and that subset was treated as a discovery cohort. To predict cytomegalovirus infection status, the study combined high-throughput TCR immunosequencing, statistical association of individual TCRs with disease status, and machine learning. Roughly five DR-DQ haplotypes were handled as single units for association and clustering, since linkage in the cohort was strong. The study used immunosequencing to profile the T cell repertoires of several hundred subjects and linked those repertoires to cytomegalovirus serostatus. The number of donors typed differed by locus, with roughly 629-640 for A, B, C, DRB1 and DQB1, roughly 520 for DQA1, 600 to 610 for DPA1, and around 450 for DPB1. The study aimed to test whether signatures of past pathogen exposure could be identified by cataloging public T cell receptors. The genetic ancestry cluster associated with self-reported Caucasian donors included 70% to 85% of the approximately 430 genotyped donors. Donor age, sex, ethnicity and CMV serostatus were compiled together with the repertoire data. Across under 500 genotyped donors of the cohort, an average of about 240,000 unique TCR beta nucleotide sequences per donor were sequenced, and 15% to 20% of those sequences were non-productive. In a later analysis, previously published TCR beta repertoires from more than 500 donors were re-analyzed and high-resolution HLA genotyping was added so that TCR occurrence patterns could be studied. Along with the roughly 700-subject first cohort, a separate validation cohort of over a hundred different subjects was used. An early release covering around 630 HLA-typed donors comprised about 310 gigabases of sequencing data and 85 million or so unique TCR sequences. What the authors observed across the whole study: In a later analysis, several top co-occurrence clusters were reported to appear linked to parvovirus B19, influenza, CMV and Epstein-Barr virus. A few of the identified cytomegalovirus-associated TCR beta chains were confirmed in vitro to be specific for cytomegalovirus antigens. This cohort had only TCR beta chains sequenced, and the lack of alpha or paired-chain data limited which features could be detected. Correlated functional status among segregating V segments might be attributable to linkage disequilibrium, but an unknown experimental factor could not be ruled out. It was suggested by the authors that the approach could potentially be generalized to other disease states and immunological phenotypes. A later analysis found that most CMV-associated TCR beta chains appeared HLA-restricted, with HLA associations seemingly driven largely by CMV exposure. Most TCR sequences were seen in very few donors, while some public TCRs were found in many individuals. The study listed 150 to 200 TCR beta chains as associated with cytomegalovirus. Assigning TCR associations to individual alleles was difficult when HLA alleles, especially DR and DQ, strongly co-occurred. In a later genetic analysis, a missense DCLRE1C variant was associated with V-gene and J-gene trimming of TCR beta chains, and the association was replicated in an independent cohort. The classifier was reported to diagnose cytomegalovirus status with high specificity and sensitivity in both the original and validation cohorts. Roughly uniform sequencing depth across donors was assumed in presence/absence analyses, although this assumption may not hold. Because some donors lacked HLA typing at each locus, the association tests relied only on the typed subset. In a later analysis, HLA-associated TCR beta chains showed more clonal expansion and lower generation probabilities than non-associated chains that were equally common. Compared with the approximately 600-donor mean, donors in an Asian-associated ancestry cluster had fewer N-insertions in productive TCRs, according to a later genetic analysis. The earlier analysis of approximately 590 of the donors excluded approximately 17 rarely observed V segments, including chromosome 9 orphons, because counts were too low. A further reported finding was that TCR beta sequences accurately predicted the HLA-A and HLA-B alleles for most subjects in the first cohort. A later analysis associated 15,000 to 20,000 TCR beta sequences with specific HLA alleles at a false discovery rate of 0.05. CMV serostatus was the only immune exposure information available for the cohort. The sequencing pipeline was judged likely to have produced a cluster of highly shared sequence variants as a technical artifact. In an earlier analysis of about 600 of the donors, most TCR beta V segments appeared in productive rearrangements about 87% or about 30% of the time, broadly matching IMGT annotations. According to a later analysis, TCR association rates differed among HLA loci, with DRB1 alleles showing the most associated TCRs and HLA-C alleles showing the fewest.

Library prep was done by the immunoSEQ multiplex PCR assay. A mixture of 60 forward primers for TCR Vbeta segments and 13 reverse primers for TCR Jbeta segments was used in the multiplex PCR. Amplification of the CDR3 region of rearranged TCR beta genes was performed with a multiplex PCR assay on genomic DNA. Amplified TCR beta libraries were sequenced as 87-base-pair reads on the Illumina HiSeq System. The published analysis was carried out like this. Across the 700 or so repertoires, a later analysis counted roughly 84 million unique TCR beta chains, 8.5 million to 12 million of which were shared by at least two donors. Raw reads were error-corrected and collapsed into unique sequences with a nearest-neighbor algorithm that merged closely related sequences to remove PCR and sequencing errors. Alignment of CDR3 sequences to IMGT reference sequences was used to assign V, D and J gene segments. For a sequence to be retained, at least a six-nucleotide match to both a V gene segment and a J gene segment was required. A rearrangement counted as productive if the CDR3 had no stop codons and remained in frame with V and J, and every other rearrangement counted as non-productive. Following IMGT convention, CDR3 was defined as the stretch from the second conserved V-encoded cysteine to the conserved J-encoded phenylalanine. The earlier analysis of 450 to 750 of the donors excluded any sequence lacking an unambiguous match to a single V gene segment. An earlier analysis of some 610 of the donors called V segments functional above 56.7% productive rearrangements and segregating when the between-donor standard deviation exceeded 5%. To diagnose cytomegalovirus status from the catalog of TCR beta chain sequences, a statistical classification framework was built. In a later analysis, TCR nucleotide sequences were compared against IMGT/GENE-DB human TR gene sequences so that V and J genes could be assigned. A later analysis assigned CDR3 sequences and most-parsimonious VDJ recombination scenarios with the TCRdist pipeline. A later analysis defined each TCR beta chain by its CDR3 amino acid sequence plus V-gene family, and excluded reads lacking a unique V-gene family. In a later analysis, 500 to 700 highly shared, low-generation-probability nucleotide sequences were removed to address suspected cross-contamination and a sequencing artifact. A later analysis calculated a clonal expansion index for each public chain from normalized within-repertoire ranks of inferred template counts. In a later analysis, generation probabilities were computed with a VDJ recombination model fitted to out-of-frame rearrangements, and the resulting probabilities were checked against IGoR. In a later analysis, hypergeometric tests were used to score TCR-TCR, TCR-HLA and TCR-CMV co-occurrence, with a repertoire-size bias correction applied to TCR pairs. To estimate false discovery rates, a later analysis permuted the HLA or CMV assignments 20 times. In a later analysis, co-occurring TCRs were grouped with DBSCAN, and TCRdist sequence similarity was added when clustering was performed within HLA-allele-positive subsets. Repertoires with fewer than 30,000 or more than 120,000 public chains, plus five repertoires with anomalous nucleotide sharing, were excluded from co-occurrence clustering. The table was pulled from immuneACCESS by TCRdb, which kept in-frame rearrangements only. Such tables lose some clones; where checked, under half of the loss comes from unresolved V genes, and the rest has no known cause. V and J calls and clone size are copied from that table; D and trimming were computed from the DNA. This sample comprises 60,000 to 85,000 clones, around 81% of them detected only once. The ten largest clones take up 1.5% to 2% of the sample.

The cohort was made up of approximately 670 healthy bone marrow donors. All cohort members were sampled while nominally healthy, although unrecorded immune exposures were likely present. The donor was CMV seronegative and belonged to the group of 380 or so seronegative cohort members. A peripheral blood sample was provided by each donor, and peripheral blood mononuclear cells were used for TCR beta sequencing. The Qiagen DNeasy Blood Extraction Kit was used to extract genomic DNA from the blood cell samples. With respect to this clone: Which antigen it targets is not known. Per-base qualities were not stored, and no clone one base away is much larger.

Sequenced material: PBMCs. This clonotype originated in a middle-aged man in good health and CMV-seronegative.

The nucleotides read TGTGCCAGCAGTAACAGACAGGCGATTGTGGAAGAGACCCAGTACTTC. Its translation reads: CASSNRQAIVEETQYF. Rearrangement joined TRBV28 to TRBJ2-5; the D region possibly corresponds to TRBD1 (6 bases align). The CDR3, cysteine through phenylalanine, is 16 amino acids long. Only the CDR3 part of the read is kept: 48 bases, read in frame from the first base. V is clipped by 5 bases and J by 3 bases, and the sequence between their germline boundaries is 19 bases long. CDR1 and CDR2, per the germline V gene, are MDHEN and SYDVKM.